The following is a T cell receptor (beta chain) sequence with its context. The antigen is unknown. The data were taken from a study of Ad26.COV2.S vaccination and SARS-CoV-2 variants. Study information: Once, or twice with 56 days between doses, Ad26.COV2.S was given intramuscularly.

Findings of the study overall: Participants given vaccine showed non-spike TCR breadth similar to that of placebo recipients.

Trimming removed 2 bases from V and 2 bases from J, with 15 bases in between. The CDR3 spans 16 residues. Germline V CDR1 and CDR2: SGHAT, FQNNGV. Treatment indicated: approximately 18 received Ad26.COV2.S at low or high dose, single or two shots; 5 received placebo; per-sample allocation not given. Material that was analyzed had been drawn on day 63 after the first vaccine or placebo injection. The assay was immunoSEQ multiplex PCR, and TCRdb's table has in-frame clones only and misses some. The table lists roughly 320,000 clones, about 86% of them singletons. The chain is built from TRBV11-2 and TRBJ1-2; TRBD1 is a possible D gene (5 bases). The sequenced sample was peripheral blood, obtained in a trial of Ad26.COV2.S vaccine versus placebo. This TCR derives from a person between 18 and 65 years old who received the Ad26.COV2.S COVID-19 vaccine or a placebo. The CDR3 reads CASSLSLQAVNYGYTF. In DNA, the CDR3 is TGTGCCAGCAGCTTATCCTTACAGGCCGTCAACTATGGCTACACCTTC.